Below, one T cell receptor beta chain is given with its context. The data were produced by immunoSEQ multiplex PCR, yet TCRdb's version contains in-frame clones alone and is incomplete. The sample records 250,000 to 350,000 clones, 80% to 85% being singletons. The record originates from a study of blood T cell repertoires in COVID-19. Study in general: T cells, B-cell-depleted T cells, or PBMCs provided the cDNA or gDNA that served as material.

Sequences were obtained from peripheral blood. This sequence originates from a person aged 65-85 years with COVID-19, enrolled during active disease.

CDR3 DNA: TGTGCCACCAGCAGAGATGACTATCGGGGTAACTATGGCTACACCTTC. Protein: CATSRDDYRGNYGYTF. The chain is built from TRBV15 and TRBJ1-2; D is undetermined. Germline V gene data show CDR1 as LNHNV and CDR2 as YYDKDF (reference sequence). Trimming cost V 0 bases and J 1 base, with 12 bases left between them. CDR3 size: 16 residues.